Listed below are T cell receptor beta chains from one sample, sequenced in a study of cytomegalovirus exposure and HLA in healthy donors. Some clones are missing from TCRdb's copy, which holds only in-frame ones; the method was immunoSEQ multiplex PCR. The sample includes around 150,000 clones, roughly four fifths of them seen just once. Sequencing input: PBMCs. Receptor source: a middle-aged woman in good health and CMV-seronegative. Both conserved end residues are part of each CDR3. A D gene is named only where the DNA matches it firmly. Clone size, where shown, is once, few, many, or a class for clones that have expanded.

>once|TRBV7-9|.|TRBJ2-7
CASSLPEGPREQYF
TGTGCCAGCAGCTTACCGGAGGGGCCAAGGGAGCAGTACTTC
>.|TRBV9|.|TRBJ1-4
CASSSKRASATEKLFF
TGTGCCAGCAGCTCCAAGCGGGCCAGTGCGACTGAAAAACTGTTTTTT
>.|TRBV10-3|.|TRBJ1-3
CAISEGGAGNTIYF
TGTGCCATCAGTGAGGGAGGGGCCGGAAACACCATATATTTT
>once|TRBV27|.|TRBJ1-2
CASSFRSGYGYTF
TGTGCCAGCAGTTTCAGGTCAGGCTATGGCTACACCTTC
>.|TRBV7-9|.|TRBJ1-2
CASSGREKGPSSDGYTF
TGTGCCAGCAGCGGCCGGGAAAAAGGGCCCTCGTCCGATGGCTACACCTTC
>.|TRBV4-1|TRBD1|TRBJ2-1
CASSERTGVSNEQFF
TGCGCCAGCAGCGAGAGGACAGGGGTTAGTAATGAGCAGTTCTTC
>.|TRBV6-1|.|TRBJ2-7
CASSAPGEQYF
TGTGCCAGCAGTGCTCCGGGGGAGCAGTACTTC
>few|TRBV7-7|.|TRBJ2-1
CASSHGTSAEQFF
TGTGCCAGCAGCCACGGGACTTCGGCCGAGCAGTTCTTC
>once|TRBV6-7|TRBD1|TRBJ1-2
CASCRTGTDNYGYTF
TGTGCCAGCTGCCGAACGGGGACAGACAACTATGGCTACACCTTC
>.|TRBV5-4|.|TRBJ1-3
CASSPAGGSGNTIYF
TGTGCCAGCAGCCCTGCTGGCGGCTCTGGAAACACCATATATTTT
>.|TRBV5-4|TRBD2|TRBJ2-1
CASSRTSGGSSEQFF
TGTGCCAGCAGCCGGACTAGCGGGGGGTCCAGTGAGCAGTTCTTC
>.|TRBV5-4|TRBD1|TRBJ2-3
CASSPSGTGGLNTQYF
TGTGCCAGCAGCCCCTCGGGGACAGGGGGGTTGAATACGCAGTATTTT
>few|TRBV5-4|TRBD1|TRBJ2-7
CASSLTGGPSGQYF
TGTGCCAGCAGCTTGACAGGGGGCCCCTCGGGGCAGTACTTC
>.|TRBV6-6|TRBD2|TRBJ2-1
CASSPHLAGGYNEQFF
TGTGCCAGCAGTCCCCATTTAGCGGGGGGCTACAATGAGCAGTTCTTC
>.|TRBV5-1|TRBD2|TRBJ2-3
CASSFGSAGGADTQYF
TGCGCCAGCAGCTTTGGGAGTGCGGGGGGGGCAGATACGCAGTATTTT
>.|TRBV6-5|TRBD1|TRBJ1-6
CASSYSGDRSPLHF
TGTGCCAGCAGTTACTCGGGGGACAGGTCACCCCTCCACTTT
>.|TRBV11-2|.|TRBJ1-1
CASSSGGEAFF
TGTGCCAGCAGCTCAGGTGGGGAAGCTTTCTTT
>.|TRBV7-7|TRBD2|TRBJ2-5
CASSQTSGGKETQYF
TGTGCCAGCAGTCAGACTAGCGGGGGTAAAGAGACCCAGTACTTC
>.|TRBV9|.|TRBJ2-2
CASSPVWGRGLWGDTGELFF
TGTGCCAGCAGCCCAGTATGGGGGCGGGGGTTATGGGGGGACACCGGGGAGCTGTTTTTT
>.|TRBV19|.|TRBJ1-2
CASSIDTDYGYTF
TGTGCCAGTAGTATAGATACGGACTATGGCTACACCTTC
>.|TRBV5-4|TRBD1|TRBJ1-6
CASSARQGGSSYNSPLHF
TGTGCCAGCAGCGCCAGACAGGGGGGCAGCTCCTATAATTCACCCCTCCACTTT
>.|TRBV28|.|TRBJ1-4
CASSLWLHREKLFF
TGTGCCAGCAGTTTATGGCTCCATCGGGAAAAACTGTTTTTT
>.|TRBV6-5|TRBD1|TRBJ1-2
CASSRNRGAGGYTF
TGTGCCAGCAGTAGAAACAGGGGGGCCGGGGGCTACACCTTC
>once|TRBV7-6|TRBD2|TRBJ2-5
CASSSRGVFLQETQYF
TGTGCCAGCAGCTCCCGGGGGGTTTTCCTCCAAGAGACCCAGTACTTC
>.|TRBV21-1|.|TRBJ1-5
CASTDRRWGQPQHF
TGTGCCAGCACCGACAGGAGGTGGGGTCAGCCCCAGCATTTT
>.|TRBV18|.|TRBJ2-7
CASSSRDIKREQYF
TGTGCCAGCTCATCCCGGGACATCAAACGCGAGCAGTACTTC
>.|TRBV5-6|TRBD2|TRBJ2-5
CASSSGGTSHQETQYF
TGTGCCAGCAGCTCGGGGGGGACTAGCCACCAAGAGACCCAGTACTTC
>.|TRBV5-4|.|TRBJ1-2
CASSQREGNYGYTF
TGTGCCAGCAGCCAAAGGGAGGGTAACTATGGCTACACCTTC
>.|TRBV6-5|.|TRBJ1-2
CASSPPGHTNYGYTF
TGTGCCAGCAGCCCCCCGGGACATACTAACTATGGCTACACCTTC
>.|TRBV9|.|TRBJ2-6
CASSVGARGDSGANVLTF
TGTGCCAGCAGCGTAGGGGCCAGGGGGGACTCTGGGGCCAACGTCCTGACTTTC
>once|TRBV14|.|TRBJ2-6
CASSQDRVLAGPISGANVLTF
TGTGCCAGCAGCCAAGATCGTGTTTTGGCGGGGCCTATCTCTGGGGCCAACGTCCTGACTTTC
>.|TRBV28|TRBD2|TRBJ2-1
CASSPWRTSGKNNEQFF
TGTGCCAGCAGTCCTTGGCGAACTAGCGGGAAAAACAATGAGCAGTTCTTC
>.|TRBV6-5|TRBD1|TRBJ1-1
CASSSGQGLYTEAFF
TGTGCCAGCAGTTCCGGACAGGGCTTGTATACTGAAGCTTTCTTT
>.|TRBV18|TRBD1|TRBJ2-7
CASSPPGQLSYEQYF
TGTGCCAGCTCACCACCGGGACAGCTCTCCTACGAGCAGTACTTC
>.|TRBV2|.|TRBJ2-6
CASSASSGANVLTF
TGTGCCAGCAGTGCCAGCTCTGGGGCCAACGTCCTGACTTTC
>.|TRBV5-1|.|TRBJ1-1
CASSLDSRRTEAFF
TGCGCCAGCAGCTTGGACAGTCGCAGGACTGAAGCTTTCTTT
>.|TRBV19|.|TRBJ1-5
CASSLQVYSNQPQHF
TGTGCCAGTAGTTTACAGGTCTATAGCAATCAGCCCCAGCATTTT
>.|TRBV7-9|.|TRBJ2-7
CASSSGHPSYEQYF
TGTGCCAGCAGTTCCGGACACCCCTCCTACGAGCAGTACTTC
>.|TRBV5-1|.|TRBJ1-1
CASSLEATVGAFF
TGCGCCAGCAGCTTGGAGGCGACTGTGGGAGCTTTCTTT
>.|TRBV28|TRBD1|TRBJ2-1
CASNDRVLSEQFF
TGTGCCAGCAACGACAGGGTCTTGAGTGAGCAGTTCTTC
>.|TRBV6-1|TRBD1|TRBJ2-4
CASRQGVVAKNIQYF
TGTGCCAGCAGACAGGGGGTTGTAGCCAAAAACATTCAGTACTTC
>once|TRBV2|.|TRBJ2-7
CASSETVEEQYF
TGTGCCAGCAGTGAAACCGTGGAGGAGCAGTACTTC
>few|TRBV2|TRBD1|TRBJ1-6
CASRSDREKGNSPLHF
TGTGCCAGCAGGAGCGACAGGGAAAAGGGTAATTCACCCCTCCACTTT